These T cell receptor beta chains were read from a single sample in a study of metastatic and nonmetastatic thyroid tumors. MiXCR was used by TCRdb to re-call the PCR reads. The sample has some 7,700 clones; roughly 33% are singletons. Sequenced material: tumor tissue. These receptors all stem from a female donor with papillary thyroid cancer or a benign thyroid nodule (not recorded which). Some clones in this sample may be carry-over from other donors' samples. Each CDR3 is given with its conserved first and last residue. Fields, in order: CDR3 protein, CDR3 DNA, D gene, J gene, V gene, clone size, CDR3 length. The D gene is left open where the match is weak. Clone sizes are given selectively: once, few, many, or a class where the clone is expanded.

CDR3aa: CASSLGTGGHGYTF
CDR3nt: TGTGCCAGCAGCCTGGGGACAGGGGGCCATGGCTACACCTTC
d_gene: TRBD1
j_gene: TRBJ1-2
v_gene: TRBV28
abundance: few
len: 14

CDR3aa: CASSSSLAGGIYEQYF
CDR3nt: TGTGCCAGCAGCTCCTCGCTAGCGGGAGGGATCTACGAGCAGTACTTC
d_gene: TRBD2
j_gene: TRBJ2-7
v_gene: TRBV11-2
abundance: -
len: 16

CDR3aa: CASGPLRQGAREQFF
CDR3nt: TGTGCTAGTGGCCCCCTCCGACAGGGGGCTCGTGAGCAGTTCTTC
d_gene: TRBD1
j_gene: TRBJ2-1
v_gene: TRBV12-5
abundance: medium-sized
len: 15

CDR3aa: CSAPPVDSGRRGNEQFF
CDR3nt: TGCAGTGCTCCGCCCGTCGACTCCGGGAGGAGGGGCAATGAGCAGTTCTTC
d_gene: TRBD2
j_gene: TRBJ2-1
v_gene: TRBV20-1
abundance: -
len: 17

CDR3aa: CASSGTAPYEQYF
CDR3nt: TGTGCCAGCAGCGGGACGGCCCCCTACGAGCAGTACTTC
d_gene: -
j_gene: TRBJ2-7
v_gene: TRBV6-2/TRBV6-3
abundance: medium-sized
len: 13

CDR3aa: CASSRGQGVHF
CDR3nt: TGTGCCAGCAGCCGGGGACAGGGGGTCCACTTC
d_gene: TRBD1
j_gene: TRBJ1-2
v_gene: TRBV3-1
abundance: -
len: 11

CDR3aa: CASILWSGQGSGEQYF
CDR3nt: TGTGCCAGCATCTTATGGTCGGGACAGGGTAGTGGGGAGCAGTACTTC
d_gene: TRBD1
j_gene: TRBJ2-7
v_gene: TRBV11-2
abundance: few
len: 16

CDR3aa: CASSQEAGDSAYEQYF
CDR3nt: TGCGCCAGCAGCCAAGAAGCGGGAGACAGCGCCTACGAGCAGTACTTC
d_gene: TRBD2
j_gene: TRBJ2-7
v_gene: TRBV4-1
abundance: many
len: 16

CDR3aa: CASSLKTSGRATGELFF
CDR3nt: TGTGCCAGCAGTTTAAAAACTAGCGGGAGGGCCACCGGGGAGCTGTTTTTT
d_gene: TRBD2
j_gene: TRBJ2-2
v_gene: TRBV27
abundance: medium-sized
len: 17

CDR3aa: CSARDFGTGSYEQYF
CDR3nt: TGCAGTGCTAGAGATTTCGGGACAGGGTCCTACGAGCAGTACTTC
d_gene: TRBD1
j_gene: TRBJ2-7
v_gene: TRBV20-1
abundance: large
len: 15